This T cell receptor (beta chain) was sequenced during a study of vaccination effects on CD4 cells after COVID-19. This clone was detected only once. Its antigen remains unknown. The repertoire was sequenced with immunoSEQ multiplex PCR; TCRdb's copy has only in-frame clones and lacks some. This sample carries approximately 83,000 clones, roughly 80% of them seen once, and the ten largest clones take roughly 1.1%. The CDR3 extends over 16 amino acids. CDR1 is SGHTA and CDR2 is FQGTGA in the germline V gene. V shed 4 bases, J shed 5 bases, and the junction held 7 bases outside the gene matches. Ahead of sequencing, the ViraFEST assay grew antigen-specific CD4+ T cells using viral peptide pools. Following culture for about ten days, CD4+ T cells were isolated. All study participants received two doses of BNT162b2 or mRNA-1273 vaccine. Researchers reported culturing approximately 2.2 million PBMC in each well, adding about 9.5 IU/ml IL-2 and roughly 11 ug/ml peptides. Half-medium changes using IL-2 medium occurred on days 3 and 7.

This TCR was recovered from a human donor who received a COVID-19 vaccine. Sequenced here: CD4+ T cells from PBMCs cultured with HCoV-OC43 spike peptides, sampled after COVID-19 vaccination. The subset denotes: HCoV-OC43 spike overlapping peptide pool stimulation. The chain recombines TRBV7-3 with TRBJ2-2; 10 bases match TRBD2. CDR3 sequence reads: CASSSTSGGATGELFF. DNA for the CDR3: TGTGCCAGCAGCTCCACGAGCGGGGGGGCAACCGGGGAGCTGTTTTTT.